Shown below are 12 T cell receptor beta chains from a single sample sequenced in a study of blood T cells in healthy people across ages. A second about 6 to 12 cycle PCR used barcoded and J-beta primers. Each CDR3 protein is one row after TCRdb ran MiXCR on the 5' RACE reads. Found here are hundreds of thousands of distinct CDR3 sequences, approximately 31% of them singletons; the top ten hold 15% to 19%. The source material was blood. These receptors all stem from a woman older than 75 in good health.

This rearrangement joins TRBV7-2 to TRBJ2-3, with D perhaps TRBD2 (6 bases). Per the germline V gene, CDR1 is SGHTA and CDR2 is FQGNSA. Trimming pared 2 bases from V and 0 bases from J, leaving 9 bases between. The CDR3 spans 15 residues. CDR3 coding DNA: TGTGCCAGCAGCTTATGGGACTCAAGCACAGATACGCAGTATTTT. The encoded protein is CASSLWDSSTDTQYF.

This clonotype has a handful of counts. A much more abundant neighbour one base away suggests this may be a read error. CDR3 residues: CASRGRGLRYEQYF. The CDR3 DNA reads TGTGCCAGCAGGGGCCGGGGGCTTCGATACGAGCAGTACTTC. The chain uses TRBV6-2 or TRBV6-3 and TRBJ2-7; D tentatively fits TRBD1 or TRBD2 (6 bases each). The CDR3 covers 14 residues. Trimming removed 6 bases at V and 4 bases at J, with 16 bases between. Germline lookup yields CDR1 MNHEY and CDR2 SVGEGT.

This clonotype was found once. This may be a read error, as it is one base from a much larger clone. V gene TRBV28 combines with J gene TRBJ1-2, with 8 bases fitting TRBD1. V was clipped by 6 bases and J by 8 bases; unmatched bases: 11. This CDR3 region has 14 residues. Germline lookup yields CDR1 MDHEN and CDR2 SYDVKM. CDR3 amino acids: CASSKGDRRRGYTF. CDR3 sequence (DNA): TGTGCCAGCAGCAAAGGGGACAGGAGGCGGGGCTACACCTTC.

This clonotype showed up just once. The chain is built from TRBV12-3 or TRBV12-4 and TRBJ2-4, with TRBD2 as a possible D gene (6 bases). Trimming left V 3 bases short and J 13 bases short, with 16 bases between. The CDR3 length is 13 residues. As DNA, the CDR3 is TGTGCCAGCAGTTTTGTCCCCGGCGGGGAGCAGTACTTC. It translates to CASSFVPGGEQYF.

The chain is built from TRBV20-1 and TRBJ1-6; D uncertain. Trimming took 6 bases from V and 7 from J, leaving 7 bases between them. This CDR3 region has 11 residues. Germline V lookup: CDR1 DFQATT, CDR2 SNEGSKA (reference sequence). The CDR3: CSAKGNSPLHF. The CDR3 DNA reads as TGCAGTGCGAAGGGCAATTCACCCCTCCACTTT.

This clonotype was found many times. The gene calls are TRBV7-2 and TRBJ2-5; D is possibly TRBD2 (7 bases). CDR3 length: 15 residues. Deletions cut 3 bases from V and 4 bases from J, with 15 bases between. Germline assignment: CDR1 SGHTA and CDR2 FQGNSA. CDR3 sequence: CASSFRGGAGETQYF. The DNA of the CDR3 is TGTGCCAGCAGCTTCCGTGGGGGGGCCGGAGAGACCCAGTACTTC.

The table lists this clonotype with many counts. The chain is built from TRBV11-2 and TRBJ2-5; D not certain. CDR3 length: 15 residues. The V end lost 4 bases, the J end lost 5 bases, and 17 bases lay between the germline ends. Germline V gene data show CDR1 as SGHAT and CDR2 as FQNNGV. CDR3 DNA: TGTGCCAGCAGCTCGAGTCGTTCACCTCGGGAGACCCAGTACTTC. Translation: CASSSSRSPRETQYF.

This clonotype appeared a few times. The V and J genes are TRBV20-1 and TRBJ1-1; D is unclear. CDR3 size: 15 residues. V gave up 0 bases and J gave up 1 base, with 12 bases separating them. Germline CDR1 DFQATT, CDR2 SNEGSKA (reference sequence). CDR3 residues: CSARDRVRPNTEAFF. The DNA of the CDR3 is TGCAGTGCTAGAGATCGTGTCAGACCGAACACTGAAGCTTTCTTT.

As for this clonotype: One base away lies a much larger clone, so this may be a sequencing read error. The chain employs TRBV2 and TRBJ2-7; 11 bases match TRBD1. The CDR3 has 14 residues. V gave up 6 bases and J gave up 7 bases; unmatched junction bases: 8. The germline CDR1 and CDR2 sequences are SNHLY and FYNNEI. The CDR3 region has the DNA TGTGCCAGCAGGGACAGGGGGCTGGAGAATGAGCAGTACTTC. Translated: CASRDRGLENEQYF. The whole variable domain, filled in from reference TRBV2 and TRBJ2-7, reads EPEVTQTPSHQVTQMGQEVILRCVPISNHLYFYWYRQILGQKVEFLVSFYNNEISEKSEIFDDQFSVERPDGSNFTLKIRSTKLEDSAMYFCASRDRGLENEQYFGPGTRLTVT.

This clonotype was picked up many times. This chain uses TRBV9 with TRBJ1-6; maybe TRBD1 (5 bases). Germline V gene sequence: CDR1 SGDLS, CDR2 YYNGEE. This CDR3 is 13 amino acids long. V lost 2 bases to trimming and J lost 9 bases, with 9 bases between them. Here the CDR3 reads CASSVDSRSPLHF. CDR3 in DNA: TGTGCCAGCAGCGTCGACAGTCGTTCACCCCTCCACTTT. Looking up the rest from reference TRBV9 and TRBJ1-6 gives the full variable domain: DSGVTQTPKHLITATGQRVTLRCSPRSGDLSVYWYQQSLDQGLQFLIQYYNGEERAKGNILERFSAQQFPDLHSELNLSSLELGDSALYFCASSVDSRSPLHFGNGTRLTVT.

This clonotype was observed many times. The V call is TRBV7-9, the J call TRBJ2-7, with TRBD1 matching over 9 bases. Per the germline V gene, CDR1 is SEHNR and CDR2 is FQNEAQ (reference sequence). V lost 11 bases, J lost 12 bases, and 17 bases stayed unmatched. The CDR3 has 13 amino acids. The CDR3 DNA is TGTGCCGTAGGGGGACCGGGACAGGGTAAAAGGTACTTC. It is translated as CAVGGPGQGKRYF.

This clonotype has more than one count but fewer than ten. Being one base from a much bigger clone, this may be a read error. The chain joins TRBV29-1 to TRBJ1-1; tentative D call: TRBD1 (5 bases). Germline-derived CDR1 and CDR2 are SQVTM and ANQGSEA. The CDR3 has 14 residues. V lost 5 bases and J 4 bases, leaving 17 bases between the germline ends. DNA of the CDR3: TGCAGCGTTTTCCGGCAGGGTGGGAGCACTGAAGCTTTCTTT. Its translation: CSVFRQGGSTEAFF.